This T cell receptor beta chain was documented in a study of PD-L1 blockade in urothelial cancer. The overall study: Most patients, about nine tenths of the roughly 30, were males with bladder-origin cancer. The median number of T cells present in blood samples was approximately 130,000.

Generated by immunoSEQ multiplex PCR, the TCRdb table keeps only in-frame clones and is missing some. The sample includes about 70,000 clones, around four fifths of them seen just once. The V segment lost 0 bases and the J segment 5 bases; nucleotides outside the gene matches: 9. Germline-derived CDR1 and CDR2 are SGHRS and YFSETQ. The CDR3 loop spans 16 amino acids. The sequenced sample was PBMCs, obtained around atezolizumab (anti-PD-L1) treatment. This TCR derives from a man aged 70-80 years with urothelial cancer. The chain uses TRBV5-1 and TRBJ2-7, with 9 bases aligning to TRBD1. The CDR3 region is CASSLAGGQGMHEQYF. Here the CDR3 DNA reads TGCGCCAGCAGCTTGGCGGGAGGACAGGGGATGCACGAGCAGTACTTC. The full variable domain, completed using reference TRBV5-1 and TRBJ2-7, is KAGVTQTPRYLIKTRGQQVTLSCSPISGHRSVSWYQQTPGQGLQFLFEYFSETQRNKGNFPGRFSGRQFSNSRSEMNVSTLELGDSALYLCASSLAGGQGMHEQYFGPGTRLTVT.